These 22 T cell receptor beta chains were all obtained from the same sample, sequenced in a study of blood T cells in healthy people across ages. It was with a sample-barcoded 5' primer and a J-beta primer mix that a second PCR of about 6 to 12 cycles was run. TCRdb re-called the 5' RACE reads through MiXCR, storing one row per CDR3 protein. The table shows roughly 800,000 distinct CDR3 sequences, with approximately 35% occurring only once. Sequenced material: blood. The receptors here all came from a man younger than 30 in good health.

J is TRBJ2-5 and V is TRBV5-1; 7 nucleotides line up with TRBD1. The CDR3 totals 13 residues. Germline CDR1 is SGHRS and CDR2 is YFSETQ. Unmatched junction bases numbered 14, after V lost 7 bases and J lost 11 bases. As DNA, the CDR3 is TGCGCCAGCGGAACAGGGGACGGCAATGAGCAGTACTTC. Translating gives CASGTGDGNEQYF.

The rearrangement links TRBV12-3 or TRBV12-4 to TRBJ2-5, with TRBD2 matching over 7 bases. J lost 0 bases, V lost 3 bases, and 7 bases had no gene match. The CDR3 contains 16 residues. CDR3 sequence: CASSFIAGEYQETQYF. DNA of the CDR3: TGTGCCAGCAGTTTCATCGCGGGAGAGTACCAAGAGACCCAGTACTTC.

The V call is TRBV20-1, the J call TRBJ2-5, with D unresolved. CDR1 DFQATT and CDR2 SNEGSKA come from the germline V gene (reference sequence). The CDR3 is 12 amino acids. The V end lost 5 bases, the J end lost 4 bases, and 11 bases lay between the germline ends. In DNA form, the CDR3 reads TGCAGTGCTCCGGGCAGGCGAGAGACCCAGTACTTC. Translating it yields CSAPGRRETQYF.

V gene TRBV27 combines with J gene TRBJ1-1; no firm D call. Trimming shortened V by 6 bases and J by 0 bases, and 17 bases separated the two germline ends. Germline V gene data show CDR1 as MNHEY and CDR2 as SMNVEV (reference sequence). The CDR3 sequence is 16 residues long. The CDR3 sequence: CASSRGFSQLNTEAFF. In DNA form, the CDR3 reads TGTGCCAGCAGCCGTGGGTTTTCGCAGTTGAACACTGAAGCTTTCTTT.

CDR3 DNA sequence: TGTGCCAGCAGTTACGGCCACCCGAACACTGAAGCTTTCTTT. It codes for CASSYGHPNTEAFF. The chain employs TRBV6-5 and TRBJ1-1; D unresolved. Germline CDR1 is MNHEY and CDR2 is SVGAGI. Trimming took 2 bases from V and 1 from J, leaving 8 bases between them. This CDR3 is 14 amino acids long.

The rearrangement links TRBV7-3 to TRBJ2-7; TRBD2 aligns across 9 bases. Trimming removed 3 bases from V and 7 bases from J; junction bases left unmatched: 10. This CDR3 has 15 amino acids. In germline, CDR1 is SGHTA, CDR2 FQGTGA. The CDR3 loop reads CASSFGSGGYNEQYF. In nucleotides, the CDR3 is TGTGCCAGCAGCTTTGGTAGCGGGGGTTACAATGAGCAGTACTTC.

Comment on this clonotype: Because it lacks the conserved phenylalanine or tryptophan at the end, this CDR3 is likely a read error. V usage is TRBV14 and J usage is TRBJ2-3; D is ambiguous. The V gene lost 4 bases and the J gene lost 3 bases, with 14 bases spanning the gap. CDR1 is SGHDN, CDR2 FVKESK, per germline. The CDR3 loop spans 15 amino acids. CDR3 in DNA: TGTGCCAGCAGCCGTAGGAGTATCGTAACAGATACGCAGTATTTA. Encoded protein: CASSRRSIVTDTQYL.

This clonotype was seen only once. The genes are TRBV6-5 and TRBJ2-3, with 7 bases aligning to TRBD1. After removal of 3 bases from V and 1 base from J, the junction contained 4 bases not matched to a gene. The CDR3 length is 15 residues. Per germline, CDR1 MNHEY and CDR2 SVGAGI. The CDR3 coding sequence is TGTGCCAGCAGTTATGACGGACAGGGCACAGATACGCAGTATTTT. Its translation: CASSYDGQGTDTQYF.

This clonotype was picked up many times. The rearrangement uses TRBV5-1 and TRBJ2-3; 10 bases align to TRBD2. This CDR3 is 16 amino acids long. Germline CDR1 and CDR2: SGHRS and YFSETQ. Trimming removed 4 bases from V and 0 bases from J; junction bases left unmatched: 5. The CDR3 region is CASSPGLATSTDTQYF. The CDR3 DNA reads TGCGCCAGCAGCCCGGGACTAGCGACAAGCACAGATACGCAGTATTTT.

A few counts support this clonotype. V gene TRBV20-1 combines with J gene TRBJ2-1, with 7 bases aligning to TRBD2. The trim removed 6 bases at V and 11 bases at J, leaving 19 bases unmatched. This CDR3 region has 15 residues. The germline V gene encodes CDR1 DFQATT and CDR2 SNEGSKA (reference sequence). The CDR3 coding sequence is TGCAGTGCCCGATATGTTTCGGGGGGAGAGAACAAGCAGTTCTTC. It codes for CSARYVSGGENKQFF.

Worth noting for this clonotype: One base away lies a much larger clone, so this may be a sequencing read error. This rearrangement joins TRBV5-1 to TRBJ2-7; D might be TRBD2 (5 bases). The CDR3 runs to 15 residues. Germline loops: CDR1 SGHRS, CDR2 YFSETQ. The CDR3 region has the DNA TGCACCAGCACCGCCGAGGGATTCGGGCCCTACGAGCAGTACTTC. Amino acids: CTSTAEGFGPYEQYF.

The chain is built from TRBV7-9 and TRBJ1-2; D not resolved. V lost 0 bases, J lost 11 bases, and 19 bases lay in between. Germline CDR1 reads SEHNR; CDR2 reads FQNEAQ (reference sequence). CDR3 length: 15 amino acids. The CDR3 loop is CASSLADVQPSGYTF. In DNA, the CDR3 is TGTGCCAGCAGCTTAGCGGATGTACAACCATCGGGTTACACCTTC.

The gene calls are TRBV7-3 and TRBJ2-1; D could derive from TRBD1 or TRBD2 (5 bases each). The V gene lost 3 bases and the J gene lost 3 bases, with 15 bases spanning the gap. From germline, CDR1 is SGHTA and CDR2 FQGTGA. The CDR3 has 16 residues. CDR3 sequence reads: CASSFYGGGLYNEQFF. The CDR3 DNA reads TGTGCCAGCAGCTTTTATGGGGGTGGACTCTACAATGAGCAGTTCTTC.

This clonotype was seen ten or more times. The V call is TRBV10-3, the J call TRBJ2-1, with 9 bases fitting TRBD1. Germline V gene data show CDR1 as ENHRY and CDR2 as SYGVKD. Trimming cost V 6 bases and J 3 bases; bases outside gene matches: 3. This CDR3 has 14 amino acids. The CDR3 region is CAIRRDRDYNEQFF. The CDR3 DNA reads TGTGCCATCAGGAGGGACAGGGACTACAATGAGCAGTTCTTC.

About this clonotype itself: Possible read error: a much larger clone is one base away. The rearrangement joins TRBV12-3 or TRBV12-4 to TRBJ1-2, with D possibly being TRBD1 (5 bases). Trimming shortened V by 4 bases and J by 0 bases, and 12 bases separated the two germline ends. This CDR3 contains 15 residues. The CDR3 loop is CASSWGPLANYGYTF. CDR3 DNA sequence: TGTGCCAGCAGTTGGGGACCACTAGCTAACTATGGCTACACCTTC.

The gene calls are TRBV5-1 and TRBJ2-5, with D maybe TRBD1 (7 bases). This CDR3 contains 16 residues. V was pared by 3 bases and J by 11 bases, with 26 bases between. Germline lookup yields CDR1 SGHRS and CDR2 YFSETQ. The CDR3 loop reads CASSYVPGAGGNEQYF. The CDR3, as DNA: TGCGCCAGCAGCTATGTTCCCGGGGCAGGGGGGAATGAGCAGTACTTC.

J is TRBJ2-7 and V is TRBV7-9; TRBD2 matches 8 bases. The CDR3 is 16 amino acids. V lost 2 bases to trimming and J lost 3 bases; unmatched junction nucleotides: 9. The V gene's germline CDR1 is SEHNR and CDR2 FQNEAQ (reference sequence). The CDR3 spells CASSLPSGGLGYEQYF. The CDR3 DNA follows: TGTGCCAGCAGCTTACCATCGGGGGGGCTCGGCTACGAGCAGTACTTC. The full variable domain, with the rest looked up from reference TRBV7-9 and TRBJ2-7, is DTGVSQNPRHKITKRGQNVTFRCDPISEHNRLYWYRQTLGQGPEFLTYFQNEAQLEKSRLLSDRFSAERPKGSFSTLEIQRTEQGDSAMYLCASSLPSGGLGYEQYFGPGTRLTVT.

The chain combines TRBV20-1 with TRBJ2-1; possible D gene TRBD2, 5 bases. V was shortened by 7 bases and J by 12 bases, with 16 bases between the two germline ends. This CDR3 comprises 11 residues. Looked up from germline, CDR1 is DFQATT and CDR2 is SNEGSKA (reference sequence). This CDR3 is CSVRDGSRQFF. CDR3 in DNA: TGCAGTGTGAGAGATGGGAGTAGGCAGTTCTTC.

This clonotype was found a few times. V usage is TRBV20-1 and J usage is TRBJ1-2; D is ambiguous. Germline V gene data show CDR1 as DFQATT and CDR2 as SNEGSKA (reference sequence). The CDR3 spans 14 residues. V shed 1 base and J shed 4 bases, with 13 bases lying between them. CDR3 sequence (DNA): TGCAGTGCTAGAGGCGGGGTTCTCGCCTATGGCTACACCTTC. Protein: CSARGGVLAYGYTF.

The genes are TRBV7-2 and TRBJ2-1; a possible D gene is TRBD2 (6 bases). V was clipped by 5 bases and J by 6 bases, with 11 bases between them. The V gene's germline CDR1 is SGHTA and CDR2 FQGNSA. The CDR3 extends over 13 amino acids. The CDR3 region is CASSQPSVNEQFF. CDR3 nucleotide sequence: TGTGCCAGCAGCCAGCCTAGCGTCAATGAGCAGTTCTTC.

This clonotype was counted ten times or more. The V gene is TRBV6-6, the J gene TRBJ1-5; possibly TRBD1 for D (5 bases). V was trimmed by 2 bases and J by 3 bases, leaving 11 bases between them. The CDR3 totals 15 residues. The germline V gene encodes CDR1 MNHNY and CDR2 SVGAGI (reference sequence). CDR3 sequence reads: CASSYGQDINQPQHF. CDR3 nucleotide sequence: TGTGCCAGCAGTTACGGGCAGGACATCAATCAGCCCCAGCATTTT.

In its sample, this clonotype was seen a few times. The genes are TRBV11-2 and TRBJ2-2; the D gene is possibly TRBD2 (5 bases). In germline, CDR1 is SGHAT, CDR2 FQNNGV. V was clipped by 5 bases and J by 6 bases, with 16 bases between them. The CDR3 runs 15 residues. The CDR3 protein is CASSPRSLASGELFF. The CDR3 DNA reads as TGTGCCAGCAGCCCAAGAAGTCTAGCATCCGGGGAGCTGTTTTTT.